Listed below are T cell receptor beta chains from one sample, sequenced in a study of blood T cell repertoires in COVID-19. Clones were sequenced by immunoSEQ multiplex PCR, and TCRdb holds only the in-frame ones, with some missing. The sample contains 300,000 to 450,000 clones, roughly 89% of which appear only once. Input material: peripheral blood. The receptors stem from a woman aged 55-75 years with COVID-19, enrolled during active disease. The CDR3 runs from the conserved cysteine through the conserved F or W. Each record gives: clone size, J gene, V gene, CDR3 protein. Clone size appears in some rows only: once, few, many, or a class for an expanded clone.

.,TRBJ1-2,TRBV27,CASTPTASYGYTF
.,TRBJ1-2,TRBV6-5,CASSYLGTAAYGYTF
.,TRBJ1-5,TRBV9,CASSARQNCSNQPQHF
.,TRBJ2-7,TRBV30,CAWTPGDYEQYF
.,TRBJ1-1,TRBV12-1,CASSGTWGQEGAFF
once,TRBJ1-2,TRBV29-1,CSAGGAGYGYTF
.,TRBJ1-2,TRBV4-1,CASSQDELVRGLYGYTF
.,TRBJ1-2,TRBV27,CASRTTGSGGYTF
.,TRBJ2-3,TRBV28,CASSFLVPYTQYF
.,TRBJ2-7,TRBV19,CASSPGTGGRSYEQYF
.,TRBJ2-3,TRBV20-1,CSARERGAEYF
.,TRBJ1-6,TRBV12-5,CASASYIRGSTPLHF
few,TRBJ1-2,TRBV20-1,CSASGRLANYGYTF
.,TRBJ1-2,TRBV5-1,CASSYDSSYGYTF
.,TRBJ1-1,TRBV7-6,CASSEPGQVNTEAFF
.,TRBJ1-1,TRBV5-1,CASSYNDDGWSTEAFF
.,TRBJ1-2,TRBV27,CASSGGTVESGYGYTF
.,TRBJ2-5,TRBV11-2,CASSLGRRGGQETQYF
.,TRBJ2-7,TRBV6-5,CASSPLGGGFYEQYF
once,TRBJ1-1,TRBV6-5,CASILNQGWGTEAFF
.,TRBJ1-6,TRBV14,CASSPHRGSPLHF
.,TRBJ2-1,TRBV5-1,CASSSRTGSYNEQFF
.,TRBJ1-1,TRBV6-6,CASRLMGQGAQEAFF
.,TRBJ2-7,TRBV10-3,CAISVRDPYEQYF
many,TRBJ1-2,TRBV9,CASSVVDRGNYGYTF
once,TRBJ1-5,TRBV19,CASRTHRGPQPQHF
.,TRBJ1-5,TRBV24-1,CATSDPRVGQPQHF
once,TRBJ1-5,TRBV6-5,CASSLQGDRLPQHF
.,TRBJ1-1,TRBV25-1,CASSAPRTANTEAFF
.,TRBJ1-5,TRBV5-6,CASGSAGGGNQPQHF
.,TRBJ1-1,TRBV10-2,CASHDARVEAFF
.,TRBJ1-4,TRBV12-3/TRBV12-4,CASRRQPNEKLFF
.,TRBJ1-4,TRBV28,CASRFETYEKLFF
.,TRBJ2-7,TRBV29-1,CSVEYSGNTYEQYF
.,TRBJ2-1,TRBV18,CASLPGLEMSEQFF
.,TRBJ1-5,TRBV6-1,CASSDTGGRGNQPQHF
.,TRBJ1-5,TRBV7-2,CASSYRDSTNSNQPQHF
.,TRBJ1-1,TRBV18,CASSSGQGVTEAFF
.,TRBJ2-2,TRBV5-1,CASSLAGMTGELFF
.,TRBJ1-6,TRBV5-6,CASSLRPDRGHSPLHF
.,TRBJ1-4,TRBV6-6,CASSHRFGGIATNEKLFF
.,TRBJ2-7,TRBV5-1,CASSPDFSYEQYF
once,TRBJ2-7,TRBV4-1,CASSLREAGSSYEQYF
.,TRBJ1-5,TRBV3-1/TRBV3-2,CASSQGARQPQHF
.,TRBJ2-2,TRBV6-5,CASSYSALNTGELFF
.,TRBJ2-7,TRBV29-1,CSVDTGNSRYEQYF
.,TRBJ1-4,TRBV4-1,CASSQSQGSANEKLFF
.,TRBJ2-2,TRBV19,CASSIELAGGRNGELFF